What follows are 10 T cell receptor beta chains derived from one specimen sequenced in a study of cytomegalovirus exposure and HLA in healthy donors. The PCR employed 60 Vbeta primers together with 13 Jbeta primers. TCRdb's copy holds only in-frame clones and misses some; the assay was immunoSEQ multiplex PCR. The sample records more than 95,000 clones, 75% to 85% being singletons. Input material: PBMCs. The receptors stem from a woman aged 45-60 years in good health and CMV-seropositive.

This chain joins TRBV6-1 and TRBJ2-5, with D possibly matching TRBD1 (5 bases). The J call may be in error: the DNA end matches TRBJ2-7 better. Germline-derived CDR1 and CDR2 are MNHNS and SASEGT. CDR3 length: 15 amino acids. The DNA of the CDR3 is TGTGCCAGCAGAGCTCAGGGTCAGTGGTCCTACGAGCAGTACTTC. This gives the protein CASRAQGQWSYEQYF.

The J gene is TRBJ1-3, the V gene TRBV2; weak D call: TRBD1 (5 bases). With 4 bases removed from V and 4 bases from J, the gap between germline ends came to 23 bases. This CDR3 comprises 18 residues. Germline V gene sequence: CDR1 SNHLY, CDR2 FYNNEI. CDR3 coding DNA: TGTGCCAGCAGTGCGACCGGGACTTCATCTGTTCTCGGAAACACCATATATTTT. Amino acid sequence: CASSATGTSSVLGNTIYF.

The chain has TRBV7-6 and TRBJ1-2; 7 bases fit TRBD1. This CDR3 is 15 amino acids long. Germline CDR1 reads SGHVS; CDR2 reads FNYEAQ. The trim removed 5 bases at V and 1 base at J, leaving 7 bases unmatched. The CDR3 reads CASSSRDRDNYGYTF. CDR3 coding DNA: TGTGCCAGCAGCAGCCGGGACAGAGATAACTATGGCTACACCTTC.

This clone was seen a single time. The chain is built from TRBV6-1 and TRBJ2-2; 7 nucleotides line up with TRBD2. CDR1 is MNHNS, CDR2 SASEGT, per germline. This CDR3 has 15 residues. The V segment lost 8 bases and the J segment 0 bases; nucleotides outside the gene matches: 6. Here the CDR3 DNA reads TGTGCCAGCCGGGACTACTGGACGAACACCGGGGAGCTGTTTTTT. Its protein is CASRDYWTNTGELFF.

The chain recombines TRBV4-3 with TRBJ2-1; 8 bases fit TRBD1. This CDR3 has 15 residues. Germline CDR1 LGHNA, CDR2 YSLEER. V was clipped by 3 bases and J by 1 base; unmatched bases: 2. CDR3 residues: CASSQTGVSYNEQFF. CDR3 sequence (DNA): TGCGCCAGCAGCCAGACAGGGGTTTCCTACAATGAGCAGTTCTTC.

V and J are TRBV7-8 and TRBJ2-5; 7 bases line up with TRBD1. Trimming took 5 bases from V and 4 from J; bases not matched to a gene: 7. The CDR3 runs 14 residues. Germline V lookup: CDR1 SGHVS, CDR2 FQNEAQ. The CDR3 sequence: CASSRWTGLETQYF. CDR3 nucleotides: TGTGCCAGCAGCCGATGGACAGGTTTAGAGACCCAGTACTTC.

The CDR3 DNA reads TGTGCCAGCAGCAGGCGGGGGACTCCCACGGGCACAGATACGCAGTATTTT. It yields the protein CASSRRGTPTGTDTQYF. This chain connects TRBV11-3 to TRBJ2-3, with 7 bases aligning to TRBD2. The CDR3 is made up of 17 amino acids. The germline V gene encodes CDR1 SGHNT and CDR2 YENEEA. V was pared by 5 bases and J by 1 base, with 12 bases of the junction left unmatched.

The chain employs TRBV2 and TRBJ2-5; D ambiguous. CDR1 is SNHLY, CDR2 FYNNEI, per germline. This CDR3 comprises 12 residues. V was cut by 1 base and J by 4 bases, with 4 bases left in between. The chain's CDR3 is CASSEERETQYF. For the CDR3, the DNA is TGTGCCAGCAGTGAAGAGAGAGAGACCCAGTACTTC.

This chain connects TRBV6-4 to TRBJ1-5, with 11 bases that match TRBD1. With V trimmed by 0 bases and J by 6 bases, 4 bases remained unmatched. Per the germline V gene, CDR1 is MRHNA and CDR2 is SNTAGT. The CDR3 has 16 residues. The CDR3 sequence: CASSDSGTGGRQPQHF. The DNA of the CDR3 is TGTGCCAGCAGTGACTCTGGGACAGGGGGTCGTCAGCCCCAGCATTTT.

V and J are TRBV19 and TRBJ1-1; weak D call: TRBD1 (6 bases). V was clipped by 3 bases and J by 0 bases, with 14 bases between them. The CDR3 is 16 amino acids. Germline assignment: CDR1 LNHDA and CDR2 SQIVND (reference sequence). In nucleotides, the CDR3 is TGTGCCAGTAGTATTCAGGGGAGTCGATTGAACACTGAAGCTTTCTTT. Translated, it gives CASSIQGSRLNTEAFF.